The next 20 T cell receptor beta chains were all read from a single sample in a study of blood T cell repertoires in COVID-19. Repertoires were generated with immunoSEQ multiplex PCR, while TCRdb's copy carries only in-frame clones and drops some. The repertoire has about 400,000 clones, roughly 89% of them found once; the top ten carry around 1.7%. Sequenced input: PBMCs or T cells enriched from blood (not recorded which). Every receptor here comes from a woman aged 25 to 39 who had recovered from COVID-19.

The chain links TRBV19 to TRBJ1-2, with D perhaps TRBD1 (6 bases). Germline CDR1 is LNHDA and CDR2 is SQIVND (reference sequence). The CDR3 loop spans 15 amino acids. With 3 bases removed from V and 2 bases from J, the gap between germline ends came to 13 bases. For the CDR3, the DNA is TGTGCCAGTAGTATTGGGGCAGGGGCGAACTATGGCTACACCTTC. Its translation: CASSIGAGANYGYTF.

Regarding this clone: In the same sample, other DNA sequences code for this CDR3. The gene calls are TRBV30 and TRBJ2-5; 9 bases are a match to TRBD1. Germline V gives CDR1 GTSNPN, CDR2 SVGIG (reference sequence). The length of the CDR3 is 14 residues. Trimming took 5 bases from V and 2 from J; bases not matched to a gene: 6. The DNA of the CDR3 is TGTGCCTGGTCCTCAGGGACAGGGCAAGAGACCCAGTACTTC. Translated, it gives CAWSSGTGQETQYF. Supplemented by reference TRBV30 and TRBJ2-5, the full variable domain reads SQTIHQWPATLVQPVGSPLSLECTVEGTSNPNLYWYRQAAGRGLQLLFYSVGIGQISSEVPQNLSASRPQDRQFILSSKKLLLSDSGFYLCAWSSGTGQETQYFGPGTRLLVL.

This clone appeared once. The chain links TRBV19 to TRBJ1-2; 9 nucleotides line up with TRBD1. The CDR3 totals 15 residues. Trimming at V came to 5 bases and at J to 4 bases, leaving 8 bases not matched to a gene. The germline gives CDR1 LNHDA, CDR2 SQIVND (reference sequence). CDR3 loop: CASSATGTGTYGYTF. CDR3 nucleotide sequence: TGTGCCAGTAGTGCCACCGGGACAGGGACCTATGGCTACACCTTC.

This chain links TRBV2 with TRBJ2-7; D remains unclear. Trimming took 3 bases from V and 3 from J, leaving 15 bases between them. The germline gives CDR1 SNHLY, CDR2 FYNNEI. This CDR3 comprises 15 residues. The CDR3 protein is CASSETRLGNYEQYF. CDR3 DNA sequence: TGTGCCAGCAGTGAGACGCGGTTGGGTAACTACGAGCAGTACTTC.

The chain has TRBV20-1 and TRBJ1-1; no definite D call. Trimming cost V 3 bases and J 4 bases, with 12 bases left between them. The CDR3 totals 13 residues. Germline V gene lookup returns CDR1 DFQATT and CDR2 SNEGSKA (reference sequence). The CDR3 DNA follows: TGCAGTGCTAGTTCTGGACTCCTCACTGAAGCTTTCTTT. Protein: CSASSGLLTEAFF.

V is TRBV13 and J is TRBJ1-2, with D unresolved. CDR1 is PRHDT, CDR2 FYEKMQ, per germline (reference sequence). The CDR3 extends over 13 amino acids. Deletions cut 5 bases from V and 7 bases from J, with 14 bases between. CDR3 amino acids: CASSGTGRAGYTF. CDR3 sequence (DNA): TGTGCCAGCAGCGGCACCGGGAGGGCTGGCTACACCTTC.

This clone came up a few times. The rearrangement uses TRBV5-4 and TRBJ1-3; D remains unclear. The CDR3 has 15 amino acids. The germline CDR1 and CDR2 sequences are SGHNT and YYREEE (reference sequence). V shed 0 bases and J shed 2 bases, with 9 bases lying between them. The CDR3 loop is CASSLGAGPGNTIYF. The DNA of the CDR3 is TGTGCCAGCAGCTTGGGGGCTGGGCCTGGAAACACCATATATTTT.

This clone appeared a single time. The gene calls are TRBV11-1 and TRBJ2-5; 9 bases fit TRBD2. Germline-derived CDR1 and CDR2 are SGHAT and FQDESV (reference sequence). V shed 3 bases, J shed 1 base, and the junction held 6 bases outside the gene matches. The CDR3 contains 16 residues. This CDR3 is CASSLREGRAQETQYF. In DNA form, the CDR3 reads TGTGCCAGCAGCTTGCGGGAGGGAAGGGCCCAAGAGACCCAGTACTTC. The whole variable domain, remainder taken from reference TRBV11-1 and TRBJ2-5, is EAEVAQSPRYKITEKSQAVAFWCDPISGHATLYWYRQILGQGPELLVQFQDESVVDDSQLPKDRFSAERLKGVDSTLKIQPAELGDSAMYLCASSLREGRAQETQYFGPGTRLLVL.

The chain links TRBV7-2 to TRBJ1-1; TRBD1 might be the D (5 bases). V lost 1 base, J lost 1 base, and 7 bases lay in between. Germline V CDR1 and CDR2: SGHTA, FQGNSA. CDR3 length equals 14 residues. The CDR3 loop reads CASSLDRGNTEAFF. CDR3 DNA sequence: TGTGCCAGCAGCTTAGATAGGGGGAACACTGAAGCTTTCTTT.

This chain links TRBV3-1 (or the pseudogene TRBV3-2) with TRBJ2-7, with a tentative D call TRBD2 (5 bases). The germline V gene has CDR1 LGHDT and CDR2 YNNKEL (reference sequence). The CDR3 is 15 residues long. Trimming left V 0 bases short and J 6 bases short, with 15 bases between. The CDR3 spells CASSQDLPGVGEQYF. The CDR3 nucleotides read TGTGCCAGCAGCCAAGATCTTCCCGGGGTAGGCGAGCAGTACTTC.

J is TRBJ1-1 and V is TRBV11-3; 8 nucleotides line up with TRBD1. V dropped 4 bases and J dropped 4; count of bases not matched to a gene: 5. Germline CDR1 SGHNT, CDR2 YENEEA. The CDR3 runs 14 residues. The DNA for the CDR3 is TGTGCCAGCAGCTCAGGCGGACAGGGCACTGAAGCTTTCTTT. It is translated as CASSSGGQGTEAFF.

The rearrangement uses TRBV2 and TRBJ2-6, with D uncertain. Germline lookup yields CDR1 SNHLY and CDR2 FYNNEI. This CDR3 comprises 17 residues. The V gene lost 6 bases and the J gene lost 1 base, with 16 bases spanning the gap. The CDR3 region has the DNA TGTGCCAGCAGGGCTGGTCGAGGTCAGTCTGGGGCCAACGTCCTGACTTTC. Its translation is CASRAGRGQSGANVLTF.

The genes are TRBV28 and TRBJ1-2; 10 positions match TRBD1. Germline values: CDR1 MDHEN, CDR2 SYDVKM. The CDR3 is made up of 14 amino acids. V trimming: 5 bases; J trimming: 6 bases; junction bases outside the gene matches: 6. CDR3 sequence: CASSRLDRGHGYTF. For the CDR3, the DNA is TGTGCCAGCAGTCGCCTCGACAGGGGGCATGGCTACACCTTC.

This rearrangement joins TRBV7-6 to TRBJ2-7; the D is unclear. The V end lost 1 base, the J end lost 0 bases, and 16 bases lay between the germline ends. This CDR3 comprises 17 residues. Germline V gene lookup returns CDR1 SGHVS and CDR2 FNYEAQ. The CDR3 DNA sequence: TGTGCCAGCAGCTTAGTAGGCTTCCTAGATCCCTCCTACGAGCAGTACTTC. It codes for CASSLVGFLDPSYEQYF.

The chain has TRBV28 and TRBJ2-2, with 7 nucleotides matching TRBD1. Germline V lookup: CDR1 MDHEN, CDR2 SYDVKM. V was clipped by 3 bases and J by 5 bases; unmatched bases: 9. The length of the CDR3 is 16 residues. CDR3 in amino acids: CASSFIDRVLTGELFF. CDR3 in DNA: TGTGCCAGCAGTTTTATCGACAGGGTCTTGACCGGGGAGCTGTTTTTT.

The chain is built from TRBV9 and TRBJ2-7, with D perhaps matching TRBD1 (5 bases). V dropped 3 bases and J dropped 3 bases, with 16 bases sitting between them. Germline loops: CDR1 SGDLS, CDR2 YYNGEE. CDR3 size: 15 residues. CDR3 protein: CASSAGQGPYYEQYF. Here the CDR3 DNA reads TGTGCCAGCAGCGCCGGGCAGGGCCCCTACTACGAGCAGTACTTC.

Only one count was recorded for this clone. V and J are TRBV3-1 (or the pseudogene TRBV3-2) and TRBJ1-1; D is ambiguous. Germline V lookup: CDR1 LGHDT, CDR2 YNNKEL (reference sequence). Trimming left V 4 bases short and J 2 bases short, with 11 bases between. The CDR3 length is 14 residues. The CDR3 is CASSLRPANTEAFF. The CDR3 DNA is TGTGCCAGCAGCCTGAGGCCGGCCAACACTGAAGCTTTCTTT.

This clone was seen just once. The rearrangement uses TRBV5-5 and TRBJ2-7, with 7 bases aligning to TRBD1. J was trimmed by 2 bases and V by 2 bases; bases with no gene match: 1. The CDR3 length is 13 residues. The V gene's germline CDR1 is SGHKS and CDR2 YYEKEE (reference sequence). In DNA form, the CDR3 reads TGTGCCAGCAGCTTACAGGGGCCCTACGAGCAGTACTTC. Translated: CASSLQGPYEQYF.

This chain uses TRBV4-1 with TRBJ2-2; 8 positions match TRBD1. The length of the CDR3 is 18 residues. The V and J ends lost 0 bases and 4 bases, in that order; junction bases with no gene match: 10. Germline CDR1 reads MGHRA; CDR2 reads YSYEKL. CDR3 protein: CASSQDSGSGGPTGELFF. The CDR3 DNA reads as TGCGCCAGCAGCCAAGATAGTGGGTCAGGGGGCCCCACCGGGGAGCTGTTTTTT.

The chain joins TRBV19 to TRBJ2-2; D perhaps matches TRBD1 (6 bases). Germline assignment: CDR1 LNHDA and CDR2 SQIVND (reference sequence). V lost 3 bases, J lost 6 bases, and 14 bases lay in between. This CDR3 has 15 amino acids. CDR3 sequence reads: CASSIALRGAGELFF. The CDR3 nucleotides read TGTGCCAGTAGTATCGCCCTCAGGGGTGCCGGGGAGCTGTTTTTT.